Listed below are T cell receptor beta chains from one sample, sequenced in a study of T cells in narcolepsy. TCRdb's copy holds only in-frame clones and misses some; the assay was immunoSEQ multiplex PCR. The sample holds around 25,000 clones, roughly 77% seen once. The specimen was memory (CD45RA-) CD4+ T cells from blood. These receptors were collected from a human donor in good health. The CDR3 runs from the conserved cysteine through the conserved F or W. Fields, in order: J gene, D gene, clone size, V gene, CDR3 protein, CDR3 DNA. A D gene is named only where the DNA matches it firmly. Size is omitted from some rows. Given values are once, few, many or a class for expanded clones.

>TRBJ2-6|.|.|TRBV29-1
CSVEEPLSANVLTF
TGCAGCGTTGAAGAGCCCCTTTCGGCCAACGTCCTGACTTTC
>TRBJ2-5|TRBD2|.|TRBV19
CASSSGGHQETQYF
TGTGCCAGTAGTAGCGGGGGGCACCAAGAGACCCAGTACTTC
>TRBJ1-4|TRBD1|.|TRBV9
CASSVGGRQGNEKLFF
TGTGCCAGCAGCGTAGGGGGTCGACAGGGGAATGAAAAACTGTTTTTT
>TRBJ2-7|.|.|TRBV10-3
CAISEMTGGSYEQYF
TGTGCCATCAGTGAAATGACTGGGGGGTCCTACGAGCAGTACTTC
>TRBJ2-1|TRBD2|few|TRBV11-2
CASSLVGGRSYNEQFF
TGTGCCAGCAGCTTAGTGGGAGGGCGCTCCTACAATGAGCAGTTCTTC
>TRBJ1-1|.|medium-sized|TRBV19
CASSLGTGTVNTEAFF
TGTGCCAGTAGCCTGGGGACGGGGACGGTGAACACTGAAGCTTTCTTT
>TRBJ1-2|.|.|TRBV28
CASSLFGAQRGYTF
TGTGCCAGCAGTTTATTCGGGGCCCAAAGGGGCTACACCTTC
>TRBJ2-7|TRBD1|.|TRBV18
CASSPGSTGDSYEQYF
TGTGCCAGCTCACCAGGATCCACAGGGGACTCCTACGAGCAGTACTTC
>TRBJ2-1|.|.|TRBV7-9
CASSLQTSSYNEQFF
TGTGCCAGCAGCTTGCAGACCTCGAGCTACAATGAGCAGTTCTTC
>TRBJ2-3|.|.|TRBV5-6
CASSRDLSTDTQYF
TGTGCCAGCAGCCGGGACTTAAGCACAGATACGCAGTATTTT
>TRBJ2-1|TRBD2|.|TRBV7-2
CASSAGTSHNNEQFF
TGTGCCAGCAGCGCCGGGACTAGTCATAACAATGAGCAGTTCTTC